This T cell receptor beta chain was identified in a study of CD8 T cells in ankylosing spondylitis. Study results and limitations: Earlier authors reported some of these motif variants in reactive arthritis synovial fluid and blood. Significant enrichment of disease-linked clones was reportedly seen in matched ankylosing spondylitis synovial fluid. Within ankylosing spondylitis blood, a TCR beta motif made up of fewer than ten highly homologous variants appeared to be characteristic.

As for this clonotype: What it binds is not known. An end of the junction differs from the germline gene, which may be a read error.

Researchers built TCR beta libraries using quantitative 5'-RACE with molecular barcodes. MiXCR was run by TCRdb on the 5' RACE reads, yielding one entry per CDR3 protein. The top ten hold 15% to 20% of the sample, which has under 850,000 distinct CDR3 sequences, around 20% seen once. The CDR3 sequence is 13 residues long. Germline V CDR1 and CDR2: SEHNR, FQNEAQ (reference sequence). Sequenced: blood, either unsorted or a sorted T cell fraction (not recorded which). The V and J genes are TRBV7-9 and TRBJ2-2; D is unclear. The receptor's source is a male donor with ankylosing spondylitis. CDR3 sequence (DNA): TGTGCCAGCAGCAAACCGAACGCCGGGGAGCTGTTTTTT. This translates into CASSKPNAGELFF.